The 14 T cell receptor beta chains given below trace back to one sample, sequenced in a study of CD4 T cells in relation to SARS-CoV-2 and coronaviruses. Profiled with immunoSEQ multiplex PCR; TCRdb holds only in-frame clones, not every one. This repertoire shows approximately 20,000 clones, 65% to 75% found once; its top ten account for approximately 30%. These TCRs' antigens remain unknown. Unexposed donor CD4+ T cells date from 2011-2018, before the COVID-19 pandemic. Isolation of CD4+ T cells took place after nine to ten days in culture. The sequenced sample consisted of CD4+ T cells from PBMCs, cultured in vitro. Receptors originate from a human donor in good health.

The CDR3 DNA reads TGTGCCAGCAGCCCGGGACTAGCGGTCTACAATGAGCAGTTCTTC. Translating it yields CASSPGLAVYNEQFF. The J gene is TRBJ2-1, the V gene TRBV11-2, with TRBD2 matching over 11 bases. This CDR3 has 15 amino acids. The V gene's germline CDR1 is SGHAT and CDR2 FQNNGV. With 5 bases clipped from V and 3 bases from J, the junction kept 3 bases outside the gene matches.

This clone has a single count. J is TRBJ1-1 and V is TRBV7-9, with D unclear. The V and J ends lost 1 base and 7 bases respectively, with 10 bases between them. CDR3 length: 13 residues. CDR1 and CDR2 (germline): SEHNR, FQNEAQ (reference sequence). CDR3 sequence (DNA): TGTGCCAGCAGCTTAGATCCCGGACGTGAAGCTTTCTTT. It is translated as CASSLDPGREAFF.

The chain links TRBV15 to TRBJ2-7; maybe TRBD2 (7 bases). Germline CDR1 reads LNHNV; CDR2 reads YYDKDF (reference sequence). The CDR3 is 13 amino acids. V lost 5 bases, J lost 5 bases, and 13 bases lay in between. CDR3 loop: CATSVRGGDEQYF. CDR3 bases: TGTGCCACCAGCGTCAGAGGGGGGGACGAGCAGTACTTC.

This chain uses TRBV3-1 (or the pseudogene TRBV3-2) with TRBJ2-1, with 8 positions matching TRBD2. Germline V gene lookup returns CDR1 LGHDT and CDR2 YNNKEL (reference sequence). The CDR3 covers 16 residues. V shed 1 base, J shed 7 bases, and the junction held 9 bases outside the gene matches. CDR3 DNA sequence: TGTGCCAGCAGCCAAGTATGGAGCGGGAGTAAGAATGAGCAGTTCTTC. It specifies CASSQVWSGSKNEQFF.

This clone was observed a few times. The V gene is TRBV7-9, the J gene TRBJ1-5; D not resolved. CDR1 and CDR2 from the germline V gene are SEHNR and FQNEAQ (reference sequence). The CDR3 contains 13 residues. V was cut by 3 bases and J by 2 bases, with 5 bases left in between. The CDR3 sequence is CASSFEGNQPQHF. In DNA form, the CDR3 reads TGTGCCAGCAGCTTTGAAGGCAATCAGCCCCAGCATTTT.

The chain employs TRBV7-3 and TRBJ1-1; D unresolved. CDR3 length: 14 amino acids. Germline values: CDR1 SGHTA, CDR2 FQGTGA. V was shortened by 5 bases and J by 6 bases, with 16 bases between the two germline ends. The CDR3 reads CASSPAGAHAEAFF. The CDR3 nucleotides read TGTGCCAGCAGCCCGGCGGGAGCTCACGCTGAAGCTTTCTTT.

This rearrangement joins TRBV27 to TRBJ2-5; no firm D call. The CDR3 is 17 amino acids. Trimming shortened V by 5 bases and J by 2 bases, and 21 bases separated the two germline ends. Germline V gene sequence: CDR1 MNHEY, CDR2 SMNVEV (reference sequence). The DNA for the CDR3 is TGTGCCAGCAGTCGCCGAGCTTACAGAAACCAACAAGAGACCCAGTACTTC. It is translated as CASSRRAYRNQQETQYF.

The V call is TRBV12-3 or TRBV12-4, the J call TRBJ2-4; tentative D call: TRBD2 (5 bases). This CDR3 spans 13 amino acids. V was pared by 3 bases and J by 6 bases, with 9 bases between. CDR3 region: CASSFGGLNIQYF. As DNA, the CDR3 is TGTGCCAGCAGTTTTGGCGGGCTAAACATTCAGTACTTC.

The chain links TRBV18 to TRBJ2-5, with TRBD1 matching 11 bases. J gave up 1 base and V 5 bases, and 3 bases lay outside the gene matches. CDR3 length: 15 residues. Germline CDR1 is KGHSH and CDR2 is LQKENI. The DNA for the CDR3 is TGTGCCAGCTCAAGGACAGGGGGCGGCCAAGAGACCCAGTACTTC. Encoded protein: CASSRTGGGQETQYF.

The gene calls are TRBV12-3 or TRBV12-4 and TRBJ2-7; D is ambiguous. Trimming removed 2 bases at V and 4 bases at J, with 3 bases between. This CDR3 spans 11 amino acids. In DNA, the CDR3 is TGTGCCAGCAGTTTAATTTACGAGCAGTACTTC. This translates into CASSLIYEQYF.

The gene calls are TRBV27 and TRBJ1-5, with TRBD1 identical over 7 bases. V dropped 6 bases and J dropped 0; count of bases not matched to a gene: 8. Germline V gene lookup returns CDR1 MNHEY and CDR2 SMNVEV (reference sequence). The CDR3 is 16 amino acids. CDR3 nucleotide sequence: TGTGCCAGCAGAATGGGACAGTTACATAGCAATCAGCCCCAGCATTTT. Encoded protein: CASRMGQLHSNQPQHF.

The chain combines TRBV28 with TRBJ1-4, with a tentative D call TRBD1 (5 bases). The germline gives CDR1 MDHEN, CDR2 SYDVKM. V lost 2 bases and J lost 8, with 18 bases in between. CDR3 length equals 16 residues. The CDR3 DNA reads as TGTGCCAGCAGTTTAATAGGCGCAGGGTCCGGCGAAAAACTGTTTTTT. This translates into CASSLIGAGSGEKLFF.

The chain combines TRBV28 with TRBJ1-1, with D hard to call. Trimming shortened V by 6 bases and J by 5 bases, and 7 bases separated the two germline ends. Germline-derived CDR1 and CDR2 are MDHEN and SYDVKM. The CDR3 is made up of 11 amino acids. CDR3: CASRYGTEAFF. CDR3 sequence (DNA): TGTGCCAGCAGATACGGGACTGAAGCTTTCTTT.

This chain uses TRBV19 with TRBJ2-2; TRBD1 matches at 9 bases. V was clipped by 5 bases and J by 3 bases; unmatched bases: 4. Per the germline V gene, CDR1 is LNHDA and CDR2 is SQIVND (reference sequence). This CDR3 region has 15 residues. In DNA, the CDR3 is TGTGCCAGTAGTTACCGGGACAGGGACACCGGGGAGCTGTTTTTT. This sequence encodes CASSYRDRDTGELFF.